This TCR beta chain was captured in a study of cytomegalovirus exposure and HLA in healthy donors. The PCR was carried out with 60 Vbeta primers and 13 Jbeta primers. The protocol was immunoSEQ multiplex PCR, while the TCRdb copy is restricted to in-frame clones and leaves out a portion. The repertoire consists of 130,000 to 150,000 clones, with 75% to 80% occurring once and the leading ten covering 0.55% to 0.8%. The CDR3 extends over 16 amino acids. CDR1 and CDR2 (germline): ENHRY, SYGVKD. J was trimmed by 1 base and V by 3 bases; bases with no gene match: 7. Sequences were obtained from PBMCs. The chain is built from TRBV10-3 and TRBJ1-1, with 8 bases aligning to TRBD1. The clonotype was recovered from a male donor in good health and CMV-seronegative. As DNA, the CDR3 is TGTGCCATCAGTGATACTCGACAGGGGTGGAACACTGAAGCTTTCTTT. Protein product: CAISDTRQGWNTEAFF.